What follows are 28 T cell receptor beta chains derived from one specimen sequenced in a study of cytotoxic CD8 clonotypes in ibrutinib-treated CLL. Clones were sequenced by immunoSEQ multiplex PCR, and TCRdb holds only the in-frame ones, with some missing. The sample lists approximately 47,000 clones; 50% to 80% were seen once. The sequenced sample was PBMCs, obtained after 24 months of ibrutinib treatment. The receptors come from a human donor with chronic lymphocytic leukemia.

The chain links TRBV6-5 to TRBJ2-7, with D possibly being TRBD1 or TRBD2 (5 bases each). Germline values: CDR1 MNHEY, CDR2 SVGAGI. This CDR3 is built from 13 residues. Deletions cut 10 bases from V and 2 bases from J, with 15 bases between. The CDR3 DNA is TGTGCCACCGGGACGTTTAACCCCTACGAGCAGTACTTC. It specifies CATGTFNPYEQYF.

This clone was observed a single time. The chain has TRBV4-1 and TRBJ2-7, with D hard to call. CDR1 and CDR2 from the germline V gene are MGHRA and YSYEKL. Trimming stripped 0 bases from V and 2 bases from J, with 23 bases between. CDR3 length equals 19 residues. The CDR3: CASSQEGSPINFPPYEQYF. The CDR3 coding sequence is TGCGCCAGCAGCCAAGAAGGTAGTCCTATCAATTTTCCGCCCTACGAGCAGTACTTC.

CDR3 DNA: TGTGCCAGCAGTTACGGAAATCAGCCCCAGCATTTT. It encodes CASSYGNQPQHF. The chain carries TRBV6-6 and TRBJ1-5; D not certain. Trimming left V 2 bases short and J 4 bases short, with 3 bases between. The V gene's germline CDR1 is MNHNY and CDR2 SVGAGI (reference sequence). CDR3 size: 12 residues.

The V call is TRBV6-5, the J call TRBJ1-1; D may be TRBD1 (5 bases). Trimming took 8 bases from V and 0 from J, leaving 16 bases between them. Germline CDR1 and CDR2: MNHEY and SVGAGI. CDR3 length equals 15 residues. This CDR3 reads CASLGGGGMNTEAFF. CDR3 nucleotide sequence: TGTGCCAGCCTAGGTGGGGGGGGGATGAACACTGAAGCTTTCTTT.

This chain joins TRBV2 and TRBJ2-2; D is uncertain. Germline assignment: CDR1 SNHLY and CDR2 FYNNEI. This CDR3 is 11 amino acids long. V lost 8 bases, J lost 4 bases, and 5 bases lay in between. The CDR3: CASHRTGELFF. The CDR3 nucleotides are TGTGCCAGCCACCGCACCGGGGAGCTGTTTTTT.

The DNA for the CDR3 is TGTGCCATCAGTGACAACGGTCTAGCGGAGGATGAGCAGTTCTTC. Translating it yields CAISDNGLAEDEQFF. The V gene is TRBV10-3, the J gene TRBJ2-1; 7 bases agree with TRBD2. J lost 8 bases, V lost 3 bases, and 10 bases had no gene match. There are 15 residues in the CDR3. The germline V gene encodes CDR1 ENHRY and CDR2 SYGVKD.

This clone is termed medium-sized. V usage is TRBV9 and J usage is TRBJ1-1; TRBD1 might be the D (5 bases). Germline lookup yields CDR1 SGDLS and CDR2 YYNGEE. There are 14 residues in the CDR3. V was pared by 3 bases and J by 4 bases, with 13 bases between. CDR3 sequence reads: CASSATGQGTEAFF. DNA of the CDR3: TGTGCCAGCAGCGCCACGGGGCAGGGCACTGAAGCTTTCTTT.

The rearrangement links TRBV5-1 to TRBJ1-1, with TRBD1 matching over 8 bases. V lost 5 bases, J lost 7 bases, and 7 bases stayed unmatched. The CDR3 has 13 amino acids. Germline V gene data show CDR1 as SGHRS and CDR2 as YFSETQ. The CDR3 spells CASRLTGVVEAFF. DNA for the CDR3: TGCGCCAGCAGGCTGACAGGGGTTGTTGAAGCTTTCTTT. Based on the CDR3 plus reference TRBV5-1 and TRBJ1-1, the full variable domain is KAGVTQTPRYLIKTRGQQVTLSCSPISGHRSVSWYQQTPGQGLQFLFEYFSETQRNKGNFPGRFSGRQFSNSRSEMNVSTLELGDSALYLCASRLTGVVEAFFGQGTRLTVV.

This chain connects TRBV9 to TRBJ2-3; D possibly corresponds to TRBD2 (5 bases). The germline V gene has CDR1 SGDLS and CDR2 YYNGEE. Trimming took 0 bases from V and 3 from J, leaving 5 bases between them. The CDR3 sequence is 13 residues long. This chain's CDR3 is CASSVAGTDTQYF. The CDR3 DNA sequence: TGTGCCAGCAGCGTAGCGGGGACAGATACGCAGTATTTT.

The CDR3 DNA is TGTGCCAGCAGCCCCTATAAAGGGGCCGATACGCAGTATTTT. It encodes CASSPYKGADTQYF. V is TRBV14 and J is TRBJ2-3; perhaps TRBD1 as D (5 bases). CDR1 is SGHDN and CDR2 is FVKESK in the germline V gene. V shed 4 bases and J shed 6 bases, with 14 bases lying between them. The CDR3 runs 14 residues.

The chain's CDR3 is CSVARDSVEQYF. CDR3 in DNA: TGCAGCGTCGCTCGGGACTCCGTTGAGCAGTACTTC. V usage is TRBV29-1 and J usage is TRBJ2-7; possible D gene TRBD2, 6 bases. Germline V lookup: CDR1 SQVTM, CDR2 ANQGSEA. Trimming removed 6 bases from V and 7 bases from J, with 16 bases in between. CDR3 size: 12 residues.

This sequence joins TRBV6-1 and TRBJ2-7; 9 bases align to TRBD1. CDR3 length: 13 amino acids. V was clipped by 6 bases and J by 4 bases; unmatched bases: 4. Germline CDR1 is MNHNS and CDR2 is SASEGT. CDR3 sequence reads: CASSRDRVYEQYF. Written as DNA, the CDR3 is TGTGCCAGCAGCCGGGACAGGGTGTACGAGCAGTACTTC.

The chain employs TRBV6-6 and TRBJ1-6, with 9 nucleotides matching TRBD1. Germline lookup yields CDR1 MNHNY and CDR2 SVGAGI (reference sequence). The J segment lost 7 bases and the V segment lost 0 bases, leaving 4 bases of the junction unmatched. This CDR3 has 16 amino acids. CDR3: CASSYSTGGLNSPLHF. The CDR3 nucleotides read TGTGCCAGCAGTTACTCAACAGGGGGCCTCAATTCACCCCTCCACTTT.

The sample holds one count of this clone. The rearrangement links TRBV27 to TRBJ2-7, with 7 nucleotides matching TRBD1. Trimming cost V 4 bases and J 5 bases; bases outside gene matches: 26. The CDR3 covers 20 residues. Germline assignment: CDR1 MNHEY and CDR2 SMNVEV (reference sequence). CDR3 residues: CASSYWVRGQSRPRRDEQYF. For the CDR3, the DNA is TGTGCCAGCAGTTATTGGGTAAGGGGACAGAGTAGGCCCCGGCGGGACGAGCAGTACTTC.

The sample holds one count of this clone. The genes are TRBV5-4 and TRBJ2-5; 9 bases are a match to TRBD2. The V gene's germline CDR1 is SGHNT and CDR2 YYREEE (reference sequence). The length of the CDR3 is 15 residues. J was trimmed by 5 bases and V by 3 bases; bases with no gene match: 8. CDR3 loop: CASSSPLAGVETQYF. The DNA for the CDR3 is TGTGCCAGCAGCTCACCCTTAGCGGGAGTGGAGACCCAGTACTTC.

The sample holds a few counts of this clone. The rearrangement joins TRBV5-6 to TRBJ1-1; 12 bases line up with TRBD1. This CDR3 has 15 amino acids. V lost 4 bases and J lost 3; bases outside the gene matches: 4. Germline V gene data show CDR1 as SGHDT and CDR2 as YYEEEE. CDR3 sequence (DNA): TGTGCCAGCAGCGGGACAGGGGGCGCGGACACTGAAGCTTTCTTT. Translating gives CASSGTGGADTEAFF.

This chain links TRBV2 with TRBJ1-2; 7 nucleotides line up with TRBD1. CDR1 and CDR2 (germline): SNHLY, FYNNEI. J lost 8 bases, V lost 6 bases, and 9 bases had no gene match. The CDR3 spans 13 residues. The CDR3 nucleotides are TGTGCCAGCAGCGTTACAGGGGCGGAGGGCTACACCTTC. It is translated as CASSVTGAEGYTF.

V is TRBV7-3 and J is TRBJ2-3; tentative D call: TRBD2 (5 bases). The CDR3 has 14 amino acids. The V gene lost 2 bases and the J gene lost 4 bases, with 10 bases spanning the gap. Germline V CDR1 and CDR2: SGHTA, FQGTGA. The chain's CDR3 is CASSLDGSADTQYF. CDR3 DNA: TGTGCCAGCAGCTTAGATGGTAGCGCAGATACGCAGTATTTT.

The rearrangement uses TRBV14 and TRBJ2-1; 8 bases map to TRBD2. Unmatched junction bases numbered 7, after V lost 4 bases and J lost 2 bases. The CDR3 has 16 amino acids. Per germline, CDR1 SGHDN and CDR2 FVKESK. The CDR3, as DNA: TGTGCCAGCAGCCCCCGGGGGGGGTTCACCTACAATGAGCAGTTCTTC. This sequence encodes CASSPRGGFTYNEQFF.

The V gene is TRBV2, the J gene TRBJ2-1, with TRBD2 matching 12 bases. The CDR3 sequence is 19 residues long. With V trimmed by 7 bases and J by 0 bases, 13 bases remained unmatched. Germline CDR1 reads SNHLY; CDR2 reads FYNNEI. CDR3 sequence reads: CASTRRTSGTYSSYNEQFF. The CDR3, as DNA: TGTGCCAGCACCCGGCGGACTAGCGGGACCTACAGCTCCTACAATGAGCAGTTCTTC.

The genes are TRBV5-1 and TRBJ2-6; D not resolved. Germline V lookup: CDR1 SGHRS, CDR2 YFSETQ. The CDR3 covers 14 residues. The ends were cut back, 2 bases at V and 0 bases at J, with 3 bases in the middle. In nucleotides, the CDR3 is TGCGCCAGCAGCTTCGACTCTGGGGCCAACGTCCTGACTTTC. It translates to CASSFDSGANVLTF.

The chain joins TRBV9 to TRBJ1-2, with TRBD1 as a possible D gene (6 bases). V was trimmed by 3 bases and J by 8 bases, leaving 17 bases between them. CDR3 length equals 14 residues. CDR1 and CDR2 (germline): SGDLS, YYNGEE. CDR3 nucleotides: TGTGCCAGCAGCGCTATCCAGGGGAGTGGGGGCTACACCTTC. Protein sequence: CASSAIQGSGGYTF.

This clone appeared a few times. The rearrangement links TRBV5-4 to TRBJ1-1; D is possibly TRBD1 (5 bases). Between the trimmed V and J ends, which lost 3 bases and 4 bases, there was a span of 10 bases. The CDR3 sequence is 13 residues long. The V gene's germline CDR1 is SGHNT and CDR2 YYREEE (reference sequence). CDR3 region: CASSSPDSTEAFF. CDR3 sequence (DNA): TGTGCCAGCAGCTCCCCCGACAGCACTGAAGCTTTCTTT.

V is TRBV5-1 and J is TRBJ2-1; D gene unclear. This CDR3 has 13 amino acids. Germline V gene data show CDR1 as SGHRS and CDR2 as YFSETQ. The germline V and J ends were trimmed by 0 bases and 3 bases, with 4 bases remaining between them. The CDR3, as DNA: TGCGCCAGCAGCTTGGCTAACTACAATGAGCAGTTCTTC. The encoded protein is CASSLANYNEQFF.

This rearrangement joins TRBV28 to TRBJ1-2; 9 positions agree with TRBD1. Looked up from germline, CDR1 is MDHEN and CDR2 is SYDVKM. CDR3 size: 14 residues. J lost 6 bases, V lost 2 bases, and 4 bases had no gene match. Written as DNA, the CDR3 is TGTGCCAGCAGTTTAGGGGACAGGGTGGATGGCTACACCTTC. Translating gives CASSLGDRVDGYTF.

The chain combines TRBV5-1 with TRBJ2-4, with 10 bases that match TRBD2. The V gene's germline CDR1 is SGHRS and CDR2 YFSETQ. V dropped 5 bases and J dropped 1; count of bases not matched to a gene: 12. This CDR3 is built from 18 residues. CDR3 residues: CASRPLGVAGGAKNIQYF. CDR3 nucleotides: TGCGCCAGCAGGCCCCTCGGGGTAGCGGGAGGTGCCAAAAACATTCAGTACTTC.

The J gene is TRBJ1-1, the V gene TRBV5-1, with a weak D call TRBD1 (5 bases). This CDR3 has 13 residues. Germline V lookup: CDR1 SGHRS, CDR2 YFSETQ. The V and J ends lost 4 bases and 5 bases respectively, with 12 bases between them. As DNA, the CDR3 is TGCGCCAGCAGCGTCAGGGAGCGGACTGAAGCTTTCTTT. It yields the protein CASSVRERTEAFF.

The rearrangement joins TRBV18 to TRBJ2-5; possibly TRBD1 or TRBD2 for D (5 bases each). CDR1 KGHSH and CDR2 LQKENI come from the germline V gene. The CDR3 loop spans 15 amino acids. The V gene lost 4 bases and the J gene lost 2 bases, with 14 bases spanning the gap. The chain's CDR3 is CASSRGTVKQETQYF. Here the CDR3 DNA reads TGTGCCAGCTCACGGGGGACCGTAAAGCAAGAGACCCAGTACTTC.